What follows are 32 T cell receptor beta chains derived from one specimen sequenced in a study of T-cell reconstitution after alpha-beta-depleted transplantation in children (dated by TCRdb to 2016 to 2017). Library construction relied on PCR. Sequenced on an Illumina HiSeq 2500. TCR libraries were prepared with molecular barcoding, using unique molecular identifiers to normalize TCRbeta repertoire quantification. TCRdb reanalyzed the raw reads on its own, using fastp at Q25 for trimming and MiXCR for clone calling, and kept in-frame beta chains. Every distinct CDR3 protein forms one entry, paired with its most common genes and DNA. The sample table records about 200,000 distinct CDR3 sequences; 6.3% of these occur just once. Around 4.4% of the sample lies in the top ten. The treatment or condition label of this sample denotes: allogeneic hematopoietic cell transplantation with graft depleted of TCRalphabeta T cells and CD19 B cells.

Sequenced material: PBMCs, taken before TCRalphabeta/CD19-depleted stem cell transplant. Receptor source: a girl in the first two years of life with combined immunodeficiency, due to receive a stem cell transplant.

This clonotype was observed at least ten times. The chain is built from TRBV7-8 and TRBJ2-3; D might be TRBD2 (6 bases). This CDR3 is 18 amino acids long. CDR1 is SGHVS, CDR2 FQNEAQ, per germline. V was cut by 2 bases and J by 1 base, with 19 bases left in between. The CDR3 loop is CASSLIAAVGYRTDTQYF. The CDR3 nucleotides are TGTGCCAGCAGCTTAATAGCGGCTGTGGGTTACCGCACAGATACGCAGTATTTT.

The V and J genes are TRBV5-1 and TRBJ2-5; D gene uncertain. This CDR3 is built from 13 residues. Trimming stripped 4 bases from V and 4 bases from J, with 11 bases between. Germline CDR1 SGHRS, CDR2 YFSETQ. The CDR3 sequence: CASSANLPETQYF. The CDR3 region has the DNA TGCGCCAGCAGCGCCAATTTACCAGAGACCCAGTACTTC.

This clonotype was found many times. This chain joins TRBV7-6 and TRBJ2-5; possible D gene TRBD1, 6 bases. Germline CDR1 is SGHVS and CDR2 is FNYEAQ. This CDR3 is 12 amino acids long. With 7 bases removed from V and 5 bases from J, the gap between germline ends came to 11 bases. CDR3 loop: CASTGDGETQYF. The DNA of the CDR3 is TGTGCCAGCACAGGGGACGGGGAGACCCAGTACTTC.

This clonotype has just a few counts. The genes are TRBV30 and TRBJ1-1; 12 bases match TRBD1. The V gene's germline CDR1 is GTSNPN and CDR2 SVGIG (reference sequence). The CDR3 sequence is 15 residues long. With V trimmed by 3 bases and J by 1 base, 3 bases remained unmatched. The CDR3 sequence is CAWSLGQGANTEAFF. DNA of the CDR3: TGTGCCTGGAGCCTGGGACAGGGGGCGAACACTGAAGCTTTCTTT.

The sample holds many counts of this clonotype. The chain carries TRBV29-1 and TRBJ2-7; D remains ambiguous. Germline V gene data show CDR1 as SQVTM and CDR2 as ANQGSEA. The CDR3 contains 12 residues. Trimming shortened V by 5 bases and J by 2 bases, and 10 bases separated the two germline ends. The CDR3 DNA reads TGCAGCGTTCTCGTCGGGCCCTACGAGCAGTACTTC. Protein: CSVLVGPYEQYF.

Many counts were recorded for this clonotype. V is TRBV9 and J is TRBJ2-7; 7 bases are shared with TRBD1. V trimming: 5 bases; J trimming: 11 bases; junction bases outside the gene matches: 16. This CDR3 has 14 residues. Germline V gene lookup returns CDR1 SGDLS and CDR2 YYNGEE. The CDR3 spells CASSPPGDRAWKYF. The CDR3 DNA reads as TGTGCCAGCAGTCCCCCCGGGGACAGAGCCTGGAAGTACTTC.

At least ten counts were recorded for this clonotype. The chain uses TRBV29-1 and TRBJ2-1, with 8 bases aligning to TRBD2. V shed 1 base, J shed 0 bases, and the junction held 8 bases outside the gene matches. CDR1 and CDR2 (germline): SQVTM, ANQGSEA. This CDR3 has 17 residues. CDR3 sequence (DNA): TGCAGCGTTGAAGGACTCACTAGCGGATCCTCCTACAATGAGCAGTTCTTC. Translating it yields CSVEGLTSGSSYNEQFF.

This clonotype was detected ten times or more. The chain carries TRBV7-2 and TRBJ2-7, with 14 bases that match TRBD2. This CDR3 comprises 17 residues. V gave up 0 bases and J gave up 2 bases; unmatched junction bases: 3. CDR1 and CDR2 (germline): SGHTA, FQGNSA. DNA for the CDR3: TGTGCCAGCAGCTTAGCGGAGACTAGCGGGAGGGCCTACGAGCAGTACTTC. It codes for CASSLAETSGRAYEQYF. Full variable domain (missing parts from reference TRBV7-2 and TRBJ2-7): GAGVSQSPSNKVTEKGKDVELRCDPISGHTALYWYRQSLGQGLEFLIYFQGNSAPDKSGLPSDRFSAERTGGSVSTLTIQRTQQEDSAVYLCASSLAETSGRAYEQYFGPGTRLTVT.

In this sample, this clonotype turned up many times. The chain combines TRBV5-1 with TRBJ1-5, with TRBD1 matching over 7 bases. The germline V gene has CDR1 SGHRS and CDR2 YFSETQ. The CDR3 loop spans 15 amino acids. Germline trimming cut 4 bases from V and 4 bases from J; bases unmatched to any gene: 8. In DNA, the CDR3 is TGCGCCAGCAGCCGAGGAGGGGGCTTTAATCAGCCCCAGCATTTT. Residues: CASSRGGGFNQPQHF. The full variable domain, its missing parts supplied by reference TRBV5-1 and TRBJ1-5, is KAGVTQTPRYLIKTRGQQVTLSCSPISGHRSVSWYQQTPGQGLQFLFEYFSETQRNKGNFPGRFSGRQFSNSRSEMNVSTLELGDSALYLCASSRGGGFNQPQHFGDGTRLSIL.

This clonotype was observed many times. The chain carries TRBV29-1 and TRBJ1-1, with D perhaps TRBD1 (6 bases). The CDR3 length is 16 residues. V lost 7 bases and J lost 0, with 21 bases in between. CDR1 is SQVTM and CDR2 is ANQGSEA in the germline V gene. The CDR3 sequence is CSATGFPQLMNTEAFF. The CDR3 DNA follows: TGCAGCGCTACAGGGTTTCCCCAACTTATGAACACTGAAGCTTTCTTT.

Many counts were recorded for this clonotype. The chain carries TRBV6-5 and TRBJ1-1; D not resolved. V shed 0 bases and J shed 0 bases, with 14 bases lying between them. The germline V gene has CDR1 MNHEY and CDR2 SVGAGI. The CDR3 is made up of 17 amino acids. As DNA, the CDR3 is TGTGCCAGCAGTTACTCCCACCGGGGAAGTATGAACACTGAAGCTTTCTTT. Protein product: CASSYSHRGSMNTEAFF.

This clonotype was counted at least ten times. This sequence joins TRBV20-1 and TRBJ2-1; D is unresolved. The CDR3 sequence is 14 residues long. Germline loops: CDR1 DFQATT, CDR2 SNEGSKA (reference sequence). V was cut by 3 bases and J by 0 bases, with 9 bases left in between. The CDR3 spells CSARSLLSYNEQFF. The CDR3 DNA reads as TGCAGTGCTAGGAGTCTTCTCTCCTACAATGAGCAGTTCTTC.

Many counts were recorded for this clonotype. The genes are TRBV3-1 and TRBJ2-5, with TRBD2 matching 9 bases. Per the germline V gene, CDR1 is LGHDT and CDR2 is YNNKEL (reference sequence). The CDR3 sequence is 17 residues long. V lost 3 bases to trimming and J lost 2 bases; unmatched junction nucleotides: 10. CDR3 nucleotide sequence: TGTGCCAGCAGCCAGATGGTCGAGCGGGGGGTTCAAGAGACCCAGTACTTC. This codes for CASSQMVERGVQETQYF.

This clonotype was counted at least ten times. The chain links TRBV9 to TRBJ2-2; D is unclear. This CDR3 spans 12 amino acids. Trimming shortened V by 0 bases and J by 6 bases, and 3 bases separated the two germline ends. The V gene's germline CDR1 is SGDLS and CDR2 YYNGEE. The CDR3 loop is CASSVASGELFF. CDR3 nucleotides: TGTGCCAGCAGCGTAGCTTCCGGGGAGCTGTTTTTT.

This clonotype was detected only a few times. This sequence joins TRBV15 and TRBJ2-4; possible D gene TRBD1, 6 bases. Germline CDR1 and CDR2: LNHNV and YYDKDF (reference sequence). The CDR3 sequence is 14 residues long. The V and J ends lost 4 bases and 5 bases respectively, with 12 bases between them. The CDR3: CATSTNYRENIQYF. The CDR3 region has the DNA TGTGCCACCAGCACCAACTACAGGGAAAACATTCAGTACTTC.

This clonotype was detected many times. The chain employs TRBV6-5 and TRBJ1-2; D unresolved. Germline assignment: CDR1 MNHEY and CDR2 SVGAGI. The CDR3 has 12 residues. V lost 10 bases and J lost 2, with 11 bases in between. CDR3 bases: TGTGCCACCTCGGGAAACAACTATGGCTACACCTTC. It encodes CATSGNNYGYTF.

This clonotype showed up many times. The chain has TRBV20-1 and TRBJ2-3; the match to TRBD2 covers 8 bases. This CDR3 comprises 16 residues. Germline CDR1 reads DFQATT; CDR2 reads SNEGSKA (reference sequence). V was clipped by 5 bases and J by 2 bases; unmatched bases: 12. The CDR3 protein is CSAYDSLAGSTDTQYF. CDR3 DNA sequence: TGCAGTGCTTACGACAGCTTAGCGGGGTCCACAGATACGCAGTATTTT.

This clonotype was detected many times. This rearrangement joins TRBV7-9 to TRBJ2-1; D is perhaps TRBD1 (5 bases). Germline CDR1 is SEHNR and CDR2 is FQNEAQ (reference sequence). V lost 5 bases and J lost 2, with 13 bases in between. CDR3 length: 15 amino acids. In DNA form, the CDR3 reads TGTGCCAGCAGCGCCCCAGGGCCTACCTACAATGAGCAGTTCTTC. It is translated as CASSAPGPTYNEQFF.

This clonotype was seen at least ten times. The chain joins TRBV20-1 to TRBJ2-3; 9 nucleotides agree with TRBD2. Germline CDR1 DFQATT, CDR2 SNEGSKA (reference sequence). This CDR3 is 15 amino acids long. V lost 5 bases, J lost 5 bases, and 11 bases stayed unmatched. The CDR3 is CSARSQLAGRDTQYF. Here the CDR3 DNA reads TGCAGTGCTCGCTCCCAACTAGCGGGTAGAGATACGCAGTATTTT.

This clonotype was observed many times. The chain uses TRBV28 and TRBJ2-7; D assignment may be TRBD1 or TRBD2 (6 bases each). This CDR3 has 14 residues. Germline V CDR1 and CDR2: MDHEN, SYDVKM. Deletions cut 7 bases from V and 3 bases from J, with 16 bases between. The CDR3 loop is CASIPGGRNYEQYF. CDR3 in DNA: TGTGCCAGCATTCCCGGGGGCAGGAACTACGAGCAGTACTTC.

This clonotype has at least ten counts. The chain recombines TRBV29-1 with TRBJ1-2, with 8 bases matching TRBD1. The length of the CDR3 is 12 residues. Per germline, CDR1 SQVTM and CDR2 ANQGSEA. V gave up 3 bases and J gave up 6 bases; unmatched junction bases: 3. In nucleotides, the CDR3 is TGCAGCGTTGACAGGGGGCCGGATGGCTACACCTTC. Translation: CSVDRGPDGYTF.

The chain has TRBV29-1 and TRBJ1-5; 7 nucleotides agree with TRBD1. The CDR3 spans 15 residues. From germline, CDR1 is SQVTM and CDR2 ANQGSEA. The V segment lost 0 bases and the J segment 7 bases; nucleotides outside the gene matches: 9. In nucleotides, the CDR3 is TGCAGCGTTGAAGAAGAGGGGGCGGGGGACCAGCCCCAGCATTTT. This encodes CSVEEEGAGDQPQHF.

This clonotype was seen a few times. The rearrangement uses TRBV29-1 and TRBJ1-2; D remains unclear. The V gene's germline CDR1 is SQVTM and CDR2 ANQGSEA. The CDR3 is made up of 11 amino acids. Deletions cut 6 bases from V and 10 bases from J, with 15 bases between. The CDR3 is CSVCDSWDYTF. CDR3 in DNA: TGCAGCGTCTGCGACTCGTGGGACTACACCTTC.

This clonotype was detected many times. V usage is TRBV12-3 or TRBV12-4 and J usage is TRBJ1-1, with a weak D call TRBD1 (5 bases). CDR3 size: 15 residues. V gave up 4 bases and J gave up 5 bases, with 17 bases separating them. The CDR3 here is CASSSPIDSHTEAFF. CDR3 DNA sequence: TGTGCCAGCAGTTCGCCGATCGACAGCCATACTGAAGCTTTCTTT.

The table lists this clonotype with many counts. The CDR3: CATSSVLRGGEKLFF. CDR3 nucleotide sequence: TGTGCCACCAGCAGTGTCCTACGAGGAGGCGAAAAACTGTTTTTT. The chain combines TRBV15 with TRBJ1-4; D is unresolved. Germline CDR1 and CDR2: LNHNV and YYDKDF (reference sequence). Trimming removed 3 bases at V and 8 bases at J, with 16 bases between. The length of the CDR3 is 15 residues. Together with reference TRBV15 and TRBJ1-4, the CDR3 gives the full variable domain: DAMVIQNPRYQVTQFGKPVTLSCSQTLNHNVMYWYQQKSSQAPKLLFHYYDKDFNNEADTPDNFQSRRPNTSFCFLDIRSPGLGDTAMYLCATSSVLRGGEKLFFGSGTQLSVL.

This clonotype has a count of ten or more. The V call is TRBV24-1, the J call TRBJ2-1; TRBD1 might be the D (5 bases). This CDR3 region has 16 residues. Trimming removed 1 base from V and 6 bases from J, with 15 bases in between. Germline lookup yields CDR1 KGHDR and CDR2 SFDVKD. The CDR3 protein is CATSDFGAGIGNEQFF. In DNA form, the CDR3 reads TGTGCCACCAGTGATTTTGGGGCAGGGATTGGCAATGAGCAGTTCTTC.

This clonotype showed up many times. This chain connects TRBV6-1 to TRBJ2-7; TRBD1 aligns across 7 bases. J was trimmed by 0 bases and V by 6 bases; bases with no gene match: 8. This CDR3 contains 15 residues. CDR1 and CDR2 from the germline V gene are MNHNS and SASEGT. The CDR3 loop reads CASSVRGSSSYEQYF. The CDR3, as DNA: TGTGCCAGCAGCGTCAGGGGGTCAAGCTCCTACGAGCAGTACTTC.

Many counts were recorded for this clonotype. The genes are TRBV5-1 and TRBJ2-7, with 7 nucleotides matching TRBD1. The germline CDR1 and CDR2 sequences are SGHRS and YFSETQ. The CDR3 runs to 14 residues. V lost 5 bases and J lost 2; bases outside the gene matches: 7. The chain's CDR3 is CASRNTGTAYEQYF. The CDR3 bases are TGCGCCAGCAGGAATACCGGGACAGCCTACGAGCAGTACTTC.

This clonotype was counted at least ten times. The rearrangement links TRBV9 to TRBJ2-3; D perhaps matches TRBD1 (6 bases). The germline CDR1 and CDR2 sequences are SGDLS and YYNGEE. V lost 3 bases, J lost 3 bases, and 11 bases lay in between. The CDR3 is 14 amino acids. The CDR3 nucleotides are TGTGCCAGCAGCGAACAGGGATCGACAGATACGCAGTATTTT. This gives the protein CASSEQGSTDTQYF.

This clonotype has ten or more counts. The chain employs TRBV7-2 and TRBJ2-3; TRBD2 agrees at 8 bases. V lost 3 bases and J lost 3; bases outside the gene matches: 5. CDR3 length: 15 residues. CDR1 and CDR2 (germline): SGHTA, FQGNSA. The CDR3 DNA sequence: TGTGCCAGCAGCTTCCCGGGCGGGGGGACAGATACGCAGTATTTT. Translation gives CASSFPGGGTDTQYF.

This clonotype was counted a few times. The gene calls are TRBV3-1 and TRBJ2-7, with D maybe TRBD1 (6 bases). V dropped 1 base and J dropped 2 bases, with 9 bases sitting between them. In germline, CDR1 is LGHDT, CDR2 YNNKEL (reference sequence). This CDR3 has 14 amino acids. The CDR3 loop reads CASSQVNRAYEQYF. The CDR3 bases are TGTGCCAGCAGCCAAGTTAACAGGGCCTACGAGCAGTACTTC.

This clonotype was found many times. The rearrangement uses TRBV11-1 and TRBJ2-5; D unresolved. This CDR3 region has 14 residues. Trimming pared 1 base from V and 2 bases from J, leaving 8 bases between. The germline V gene encodes CDR1 SGHAT and CDR2 FQDESV (reference sequence). The CDR3 DNA reads TGTGCCAGCAGCTTAGAACGGCTACAAGAGACCCAGTACTTC. Residues: CASSLERLQETQYF.